The 24 T cell receptor beta chains presented below share a single source sample, sequenced in a study of cytomegalovirus exposure and HLA in healthy donors (dated by TCRdb to the late 2010s). To prepare the library, the immunoSEQ multiplex PCR assay was applied. For the multiplex PCR, a mixture combining 60 forward primers for TCR Vbeta segments and 13 reverse primers for TCR Jbeta segments was used. TCRdb re-hosts the immuneACCESS table, in-frame sequences only. Its copies lack some clones; in the studies checked, an unresolved V gene accounts for under half of them, and the cause for the rest is not known. Across this sample there are about 90,000 clones, with approximately 66% seen only once. The ten most abundant clones make up 3% to 5% of the sample. Sequencing was carried out using PBMCs. These receptors were collected from a man aged 25 to 40 in good health and CMV-seronegative.

The chain links TRBV5-1 to TRBJ2-7; the D gene is possibly TRBD2 (6 bases). V was cut by 4 bases and J by 6 bases, with 20 bases left in between. The CDR3 is 15 residues long. CDR1 and CDR2 from the germline V gene are SGHRS and YFSETQ. The CDR3 bases are TGCGCCAGCAGCCCGTGGGCGGGGCGGCTTAGCGAGCAGTACTTC. Translation gives CASSPWAGRLSEQYF.

This clone was recorded once. An end of the junction does not agree with germline; a read error may underlie this. The rearrangement uses TRBV27 and TRBJ2-7; D is possibly TRBD2 (5 bases). The germline V gene has CDR1 MNHEY and CDR2 SMNVEV (reference sequence). The CDR3 consists of 15 residues. CDR3 sequence reads: CASSLAREFSYEQCF. CDR3 in DNA: TGTGCCAGCAGTTTAGCCCGGGAATTCTCCTACGAGCAGTGCTTC.

This chain connects TRBV2 to TRBJ2-2, with TRBD1 identical over 8 bases. Unmatched junction bases numbered 5, after V lost 5 bases and J lost 3 bases. Germline CDR1 reads SNHLY; CDR2 reads FYNNEI. The CDR3 sequence is 15 residues long. As DNA, the CDR3 is TGTGCCAGCAGTCTACAGGGGGAAGACACCGGGGAGCTGTTTTTT. This gives the protein CASSLQGEDTGELFF.

The V gene is TRBV10-3, the J gene TRBJ1-1; maybe TRBD1 (5 bases). With 5 bases removed from V and 5 bases from J, the gap between germline ends came to 18 bases. Looked up from germline, CDR1 is ENHRY and CDR2 is SYGVKD. This CDR3 has 15 residues. In nucleotides, the CDR3 is TGTGCCATCAGTAAAGACCAGGGTTCTGAGACTGAAGCTTTCTTT. Its protein product is CAISKDQGSETEAFF.

V gene TRBV4-1 combines with J gene TRBJ2-3; D is ambiguous. The germline CDR1 and CDR2 sequences are MGHRA and YSYEKL. The CDR3 contains 15 residues. V shed 0 bases and J shed 2 bases, with 9 bases lying between them. The CDR3 loop reads CASSQEPVPTDTQYF. The CDR3 DNA sequence: TGCGCCAGCAGCCAAGAACCAGTCCCCACAGATACGCAGTATTTT.

The chain has TRBV5-1 and TRBJ1-3, with D uncertain. There are 15 residues in the CDR3. In germline, CDR1 is SGHRS, CDR2 YFSETQ. V gave up 4 bases and J gave up 0 bases, with 11 bases separating them. The CDR3 loop reads CASSPSGISGNTIYF. CDR3 in DNA: TGCGCCAGCAGCCCCTCCGGGATCTCTGGAAACACCATATATTTT.

This clone was seen more than once but under ten times. The chain carries TRBV15 and TRBJ2-7; D is possibly TRBD2 (6 bases). Germline V gene sequence: CDR1 LNHNV, CDR2 YYDKDF (reference sequence). Trimming removed 1 base from V and 4 bases from J, with 17 bases in between. The CDR3 has 16 residues. The CDR3 DNA follows: TGTGCCACCAGCAGAGGTCGCGCCCGGAGGGAATACGAGCAGTACTTC. It yields the protein CATSRGRARREYEQYF. The whole variable domain, filled in from reference TRBV15 and TRBJ2-7, reads DAMVIQNPRYQVTQFGKPVTLSCSQTLNHNVMYWYQQKSSQAPKLLFHYYDKDFNNEADTPDNFQSRRPNTSFCFLDIRSPGLGDTAMYLCATSRGRARREYEQYFGPGTRLTVT.

J is TRBJ1-4 and V is TRBV7-3, with D maybe TRBD1 (6 bases). Trimming removed 5 bases at V and 10 bases at J, with 20 bases between. This CDR3 is built from 15 residues. Germline V lookup: CDR1 SGHTA, CDR2 FQGTGA. CDR3: CASSRGPGGGGKLFF. The CDR3 DNA reads TGTGCCAGCAGCAGGGGCCCGGGGGGCGGGGGAAAACTGTTTTTT.

The chain links TRBV11-3 to TRBJ2-1; D perhaps matches TRBD2 (5 bases). The CDR3 consists of 15 residues. The V and J ends lost 3 bases and 4 bases respectively, with 13 bases between them. CDR1 is SGHNT, CDR2 YENEEA, per germline. CDR3 region: CASSFRHSEYNEQFF. CDR3 coding DNA: TGTGCCAGCAGCTTCCGCCATAGCGAGTACAATGAGCAGTTCTTC.

The J gene is TRBJ1-1, the V gene TRBV10-3; 12 nucleotides match TRBD1. Trimming removed 10 bases from V and 6 bases from J; junction bases left unmatched: 12. This CDR3 is built from 15 residues. CDR1 is ENHRY, CDR2 SYGVKD, per germline. The CDR3 coding sequence is TGTGCCACTGGGGACAGGGGGCTTGGACGGGCTGAAGCTTTCTTT. This gives the protein CATGDRGLGRAEAFF.

Details on this clone: At one end, the junction sequence differs from germline, possibly due to a read error. This chain uses TRBV7-9 with TRBJ2-7, with TRBD2 matching over 7 bases. CDR1 and CDR2 (germline): SEHNR, FQNEAQ (reference sequence). This CDR3 has 17 residues. CDR3 in amino acids: CASSLDGTTRISHEQYF. Written as DNA, the CDR3 is TGTGCCAGCAGCTTAGACGGGACTACCAGAATCTCCCACGAGCAGTACTTC.

This rearrangement joins TRBV28 to TRBJ1-5; D remains unclear. Between the trimmed V and J ends, which lost 5 bases and 1 base, there was a span of 12 bases. The CDR3 contains 15 residues. Germline lookup yields CDR1 MDHEN and CDR2 SYDVKM. Here the CDR3 DNA reads TGTGCCAGCAGTACTGACTCGGGGAGCAATCAGCCCCAGCATTTT. It specifies CASSTDSGSNQPQHF.

This chain links TRBV5-1 with TRBJ1-6, with 10 bases identical to TRBD1. Germline V gene data show CDR1 as SGHRS and CDR2 as YFSETQ. With V trimmed by 4 bases and J by 11 bases, 6 bases remained unmatched. CDR3 length: 14 amino acids. CDR3 in amino acids: CASSLGTGVAPLHF. As DNA, the CDR3 is TGCGCCAGCAGCCTAGGGACAGGGGTGGCACCCCTCCACTTT.

The chain employs TRBV28 and TRBJ2-7; no firm D call. V lost 2 bases and J lost 4, with 6 bases in between. This CDR3 region has 12 residues. Germline CDR1 is MDHEN and CDR2 is SYDVKM. The chain's CDR3 is CASSLMSYEQYF. CDR3 coding DNA: TGTGCCAGCAGTTTAATGTCTTACGAGCAGTACTTC.

The chain combines TRBV7-8 with TRBJ1-6; 7 positions match TRBD1. The germline CDR1 and CDR2 sequences are SGHVS and FQNEAQ. The CDR3 spans 15 residues. V lost 3 bases and J lost 8; bases outside the gene matches: 7. Written as DNA, the CDR3 is TGTGCCAGCAGCTTCCTAGGACAGGAGGATTCACCCCTCCACTTT. Amino acid sequence: CASSFLGQEDSPLHF.

The chain carries TRBV7-3 and TRBJ2-2, with D perhaps TRBD2 (6 bases). Germline V gene data show CDR1 as SGHTA and CDR2 as FQGTGA. The CDR3 is 16 amino acids. V was trimmed by 5 bases and J by 0 bases, leaving 13 bases between them. The CDR3 here is CASSIHSGTNTGELFF. CDR3 bases: TGTGCCAGCAGCATTCATAGCGGTACGAACACCGGGGAGCTGTTTTTT.

V is TRBV5-1 and J is TRBJ2-1; D ambiguous. V lost 0 bases to trimming and J lost 3 bases, with 4 bases between them. CDR3 length: 13 residues. Germline V gene lookup returns CDR1 SGHRS and CDR2 YFSETQ. The CDR3 sequence: CASSLDHYNEQFF. The CDR3 coding sequence is TGCGCCAGCAGCTTGGATCACTACAATGAGCAGTTCTTC.

To note about this clone: The same CDR3 arises from other DNA sequences in this sample as well. This chain links TRBV6-6 with TRBJ1-1; D unresolved. In germline, CDR1 is MNHNY, CDR2 SVGAGI (reference sequence). The V gene lost 0 bases and the J gene lost 1 base, with 6 bases spanning the gap. The CDR3 loop spans 14 amino acids. In DNA form, the CDR3 reads TGTGCCAGCAGTTACTCTAGAGGGAACACTGAAGCTTTCTTT. Its protein is CASSYSRGNTEAFF.

This rearrangement joins TRBV5-1 to TRBJ2-7; 8 bases align to TRBD1. After removal of 2 bases from V and 4 bases from J, the junction contained 5 bases not matched to a gene. Germline V gene lookup returns CDR1 SGHRS and CDR2 YFSETQ. The CDR3 spans 14 residues. In DNA form, the CDR3 reads TGCGCCAGCAGCTTAGGGACAGGACGGTACGAGCAGTACTTC. This translates into CASSLGTGRYEQYF. Based on the CDR3 plus reference TRBV5-1 and TRBJ2-7, the full variable domain is KAGVTQTPRYLIKTRGQQVTLSCSPISGHRSVSWYQQTPGQGLQFLFEYFSETQRNKGNFPGRFSGRQFSNSRSEMNVSTLELGDSALYLCASSLGTGRYEQYFGPGTRLTVT.

The chain couples TRBV10-1 to TRBJ1-2, with D perhaps TRBD1 (6 bases). The germline gives CDR1 WNHNN, CDR2 SYGVQD (reference sequence). The ends were cut back, 4 bases at V and 4 bases at J, with 10 bases in the middle. The CDR3 has 13 residues. DNA for the CDR3: TGCGCCAGCAGTGCCGAGACAGGCTATGGCTACACCTTC. Residues: CASSAETGYGYTF.

V gene TRBV7-6 combines with J gene TRBJ1-5; D gene unclear. The length of the CDR3 is 13 residues. Germline V gene data show CDR1 as SGHVS and CDR2 as FNYEAQ. V was cut by 1 base and J by 4 bases, with 5 bases left in between. The CDR3 DNA reads as TGTGCCAGCAGCTTAGACCAGAATCAGCCCCAGCATTTT. This sequence encodes CASSLDQNQPQHF.

In this sample, this clone turned up a few times. This chain connects TRBV10-3 to TRBJ1-4; 9 positions agree with TRBD1. CDR1 is ENHRY and CDR2 is SYGVKD in the germline V gene. CDR3 size: 16 residues. J lost 0 bases, V lost 8 bases, and 7 bases had no gene match. The CDR3 nucleotides read TGTGCCATCGGAGGGACAGGGAGCGCAACTAATGAAAAACTGTTTTTT. Translated, it gives CAIGGTGSATNEKLFF.

CDR3 region: CASSIDGVQPQHF. CDR3 in DNA: TGTGCCAGTAGTATAGACGGAGTTCAGCCCCAGCATTTT. V and J are TRBV19 and TRBJ1-5; no definite D call. There are 13 residues in the CDR3. Trimming removed 0 bases at V and 6 bases at J, with 6 bases between. The germline gives CDR1 LNHDA, CDR2 SQIVND (reference sequence).

To note about this clone: The same CDR3 is also encoded by other DNA sequences in this sample. The chain employs TRBV7-8 and TRBJ2-2; 7 bases align to TRBD2. Per the germline V gene, CDR1 is SGHVS and CDR2 is FQNEAQ. Trimming took 2 bases from V and 0 from J; bases not matched to a gene: 3. There are 16 residues in the CDR3. In DNA form, the CDR3 reads TGTGCCAGCAGCTTACGCGGGGGAGCGAACACCGGGGAGCTGTTTTTT. This translates into CASSLRGGANTGELFF.